Included here is one T cell receptor beta chain sequence, with context. Its target is not known. The CDR3 extends over 13 amino acids. Germline CDR1 and CDR2: SQVTM and ANQGSEA. V dropped 7 bases and J dropped 7; count of bases not matched to a gene: 8. The data were taken from a study of CD8+ T cells in alopecia areata. Study-level results: The presence of one nonresponder keeps the tie between baseline CD8+ expansion and response uncertain. Many of the expanded lesional clones endured in scalp and blood while on tofacitinib.

As to treatment: oral pan-JAK inhibitor, 5-10 mg twice daily. Lesional scalp punch biopsies and peripheral blood were collected from alopecia areata patients. RNA was isolated and reverse transcribed to cDNA, the sequencing template. The assay was immunoSEQ multiplex PCR, and TCRdb's table has in-frame clones only and misses some. The data hold over 150,000 clones, with over 45% observed a single time. The sample here was CD4+ T cells sorted from blood, taken at week 24, from a patient treated with tofacitinib. This sequence joins TRBV29-1 and TRBJ2-1; 9 bases map to TRBD1. This TCR came from a human donor with alopecia areata. The CDR3 here is CSAYRGQGNEQFF. The CDR3 coding sequence is TGCAGCGCGTACAGGGGGCAAGGGAATGAGCAGTTCTTC.